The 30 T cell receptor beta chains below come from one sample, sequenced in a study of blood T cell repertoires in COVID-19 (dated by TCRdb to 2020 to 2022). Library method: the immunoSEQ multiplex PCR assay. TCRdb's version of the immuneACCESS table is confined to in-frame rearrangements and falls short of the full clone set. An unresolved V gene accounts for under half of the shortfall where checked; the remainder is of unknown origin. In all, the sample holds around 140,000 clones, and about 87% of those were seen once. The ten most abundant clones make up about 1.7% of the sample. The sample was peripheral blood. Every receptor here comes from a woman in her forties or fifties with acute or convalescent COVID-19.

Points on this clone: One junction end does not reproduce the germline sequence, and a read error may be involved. The CDR3 bases are TGCGCCAGCTGCCAAGTTGGGGGGGGAGGGGGGGCAGATACGCAGTATTTT. This sequence encodes CASCQVGGGGGADTQYF. V gene TRBV4-1 combines with J gene TRBJ2-3, with D perhaps TRBD2 (7 bases). This CDR3 has 17 amino acids. Germline V gene lookup returns CDR1 MGHRA and CDR2 YSYEKL.

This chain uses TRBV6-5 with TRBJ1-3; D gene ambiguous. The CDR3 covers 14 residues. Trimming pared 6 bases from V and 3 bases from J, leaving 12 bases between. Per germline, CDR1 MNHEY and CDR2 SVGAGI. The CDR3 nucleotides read TGTGCCAGCAGGTACCCGGGAAATGGAAACACCATATATTTT. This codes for CASRYPGNGNTIYF.

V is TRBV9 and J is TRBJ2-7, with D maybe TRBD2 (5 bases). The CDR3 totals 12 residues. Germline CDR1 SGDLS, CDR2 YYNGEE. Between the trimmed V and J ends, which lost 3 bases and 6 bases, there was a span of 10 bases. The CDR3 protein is CASSGGLAEQYF. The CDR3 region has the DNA TGTGCCAGCAGCGGTGGACTCGCCGAGCAGTACTTC.

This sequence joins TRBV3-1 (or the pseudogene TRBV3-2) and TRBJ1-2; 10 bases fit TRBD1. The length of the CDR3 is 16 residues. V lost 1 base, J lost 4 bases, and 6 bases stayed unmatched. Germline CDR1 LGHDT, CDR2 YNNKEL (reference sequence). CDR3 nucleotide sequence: TGTGCCAGCAGCCAAGGTGGGACAGGGGAGGGCTATGGCTACACCTTC. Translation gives CASSQGGTGEGYGYTF.

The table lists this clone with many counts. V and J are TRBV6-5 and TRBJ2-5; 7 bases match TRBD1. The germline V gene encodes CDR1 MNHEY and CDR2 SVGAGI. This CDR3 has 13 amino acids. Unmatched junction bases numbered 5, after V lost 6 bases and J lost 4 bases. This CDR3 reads CASRSTGTETQYF. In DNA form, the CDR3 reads TGTGCCAGCAGATCGACAGGGACAGAGACCCAGTACTTC.

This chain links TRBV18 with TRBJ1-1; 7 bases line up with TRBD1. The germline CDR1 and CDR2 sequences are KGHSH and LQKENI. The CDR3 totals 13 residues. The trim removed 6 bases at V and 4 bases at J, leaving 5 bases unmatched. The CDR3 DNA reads TGTGCCAGCTCCGAGGGGGCTGGCACTGAAGCTTTCTTT. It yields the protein CASSEGAGTEAFF. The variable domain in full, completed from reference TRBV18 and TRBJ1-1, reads NAGVMQNPRHLVRRRGQEARLRCSPMKGHSHVYWYRQLPEEGLKFMVYLQKENIIDESGMPKERFSAEFPKEGPSILRIQQVVRGDSAAYFCASSEGAGTEAFFGQGTRLTVV.

For the CDR3, the DNA is TGTGCCAGCAGCTTAGTGGCAGGGGGTGCTGAATCCTACGAGCAGTACTTC. Translating gives CASSLVAGGAESYEQYF. The chain joins TRBV7-2 to TRBJ2-7, with TRBD1 matching 7 bases. The CDR3 has 17 residues. Trimming removed 1 base from V and 1 base from J; junction bases left unmatched: 10. Per the germline V gene, CDR1 is SGHTA and CDR2 is FQGNSA.

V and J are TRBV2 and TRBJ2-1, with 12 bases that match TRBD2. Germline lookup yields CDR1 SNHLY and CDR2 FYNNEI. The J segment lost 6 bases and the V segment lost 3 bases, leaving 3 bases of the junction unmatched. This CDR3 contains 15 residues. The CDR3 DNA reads TGTGCCAGCAGTGATCTAGCGGGAGGGACCAATGAGCAGTTCTTC. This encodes CASSDLAGGTNEQFF.

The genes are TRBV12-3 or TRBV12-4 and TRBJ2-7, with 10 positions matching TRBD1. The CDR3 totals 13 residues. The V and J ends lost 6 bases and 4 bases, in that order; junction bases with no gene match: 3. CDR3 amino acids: CASRMGQGYEQYF. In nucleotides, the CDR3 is TGTGCCAGCAGGATGGGACAGGGGTACGAGCAGTACTTC.

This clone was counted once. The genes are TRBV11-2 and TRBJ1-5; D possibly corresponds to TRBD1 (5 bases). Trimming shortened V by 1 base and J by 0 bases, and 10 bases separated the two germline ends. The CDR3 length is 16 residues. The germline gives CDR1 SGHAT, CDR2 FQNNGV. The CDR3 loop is CASSLVDSNSNQPQHF. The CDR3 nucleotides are TGTGCCAGCAGCTTAGTCGACAGCAATAGCAATCAGCCCCAGCATTTT.

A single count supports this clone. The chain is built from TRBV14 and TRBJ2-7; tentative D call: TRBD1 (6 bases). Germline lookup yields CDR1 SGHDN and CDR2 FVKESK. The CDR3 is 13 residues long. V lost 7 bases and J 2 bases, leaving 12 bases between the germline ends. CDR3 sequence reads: CASTRDNPYEQYF. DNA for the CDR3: TGTGCCAGCACTCGGGACAATCCCTACGAGCAGTACTTC.

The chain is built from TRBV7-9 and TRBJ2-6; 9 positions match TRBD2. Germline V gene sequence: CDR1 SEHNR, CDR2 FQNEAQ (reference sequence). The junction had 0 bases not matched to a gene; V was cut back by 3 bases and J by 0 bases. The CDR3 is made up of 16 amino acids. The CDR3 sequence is CASSFSGGSGANVLTF. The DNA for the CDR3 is TGTGCCAGCAGCTTTAGCGGGGGCTCTGGGGCCAACGTCCTGACTTTC. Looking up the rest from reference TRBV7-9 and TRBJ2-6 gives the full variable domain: DTGVSQNPRHKITKRGQNVTFRCDPISEHNRLYWYRQTLGQGPEFLTYFQNEAQLEKSRLLSDRFSAERPKGSFSTLEIQRTEQGDSAMYLCASSFSGGSGANVLTFGAGSRLTVL.

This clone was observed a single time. The CDR3 protein is CASSSGGGSYNEQFF. The CDR3 DNA follows: TGTGCCAGCAGCTCCGGCGGGGGGTCCTACAATGAGCAGTTCTTC. This rearrangement joins TRBV5-4 to TRBJ2-1; 8 bases line up with TRBD2. V was pared by 3 bases and J by 1 base, with 3 bases of the junction left unmatched. Per the germline V gene, CDR1 is SGHNT and CDR2 is YYREEE (reference sequence). This CDR3 spans 15 amino acids.

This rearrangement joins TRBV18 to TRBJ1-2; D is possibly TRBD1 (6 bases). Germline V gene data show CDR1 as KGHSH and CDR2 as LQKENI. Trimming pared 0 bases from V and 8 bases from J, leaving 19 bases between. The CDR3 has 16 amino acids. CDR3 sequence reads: CASSPPRDNKVRGYTF. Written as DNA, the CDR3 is TGTGCCAGCTCACCACCGAGGGACAACAAAGTACGCGGCTACACCTTC.

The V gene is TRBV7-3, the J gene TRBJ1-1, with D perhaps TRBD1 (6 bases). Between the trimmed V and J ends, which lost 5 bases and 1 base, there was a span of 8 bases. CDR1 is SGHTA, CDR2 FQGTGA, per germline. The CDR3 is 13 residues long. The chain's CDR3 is CASSETGNTEAFF. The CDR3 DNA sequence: TGTGCCAGCAGCGAGACAGGGAACACTGAAGCTTTCTTT. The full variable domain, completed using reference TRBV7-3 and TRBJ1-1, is GAGVSQTPSNKVTEKGKYVELRCDPISGHTALYWYRQSLGQGPEFLIYFQGTGAADDSGLPNDRFFAVRPEGSVSTLKIQRTERGDSAVYLCASSETGNTEAFFGQGTRLTVV.

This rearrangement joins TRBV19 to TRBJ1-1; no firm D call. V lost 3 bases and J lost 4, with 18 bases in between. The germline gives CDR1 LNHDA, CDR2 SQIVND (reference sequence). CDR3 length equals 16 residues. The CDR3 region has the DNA TGTGCCAGTAGTATCCCTAGGAGCCCGAGGTCCACTGAAGCTTTCTTT. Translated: CASSIPRSPRSTEAFF.

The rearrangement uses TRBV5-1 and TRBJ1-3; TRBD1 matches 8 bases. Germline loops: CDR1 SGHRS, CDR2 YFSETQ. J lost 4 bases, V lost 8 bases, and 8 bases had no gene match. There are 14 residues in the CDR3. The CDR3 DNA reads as TGCGCCAGTAGCGACAGGGGTGGCGGAAACACCATATATTTT. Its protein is CASSDRGGGNTIYF.

The CDR3 nucleotides are TGTGCCAGCTCACCTACGACAGGGAAGGGGTATGGCTACACCTTC. The encoded protein is CASSPTTGKGYGYTF. The chain has TRBV18 and TRBJ1-2; TRBD1 aligns across 7 bases. Per the germline V gene, CDR1 is KGHSH and CDR2 is LQKENI. This CDR3 is 15 amino acids long. V dropped 3 bases and J dropped 5; count of bases not matched to a gene: 9.

CDR3 in amino acids: CASSLGQNYGYTF. The DNA for the CDR3 is TGTGCCAGCAGCTTAGGGCAGAACTATGGCTACACCTTC. The chain employs TRBV7-2 and TRBJ1-2; D not certain. The CDR3 loop spans 13 amino acids. Per germline, CDR1 SGHTA and CDR2 FQGNSA. V dropped 1 base and J dropped 2 bases, with 5 bases sitting between them.

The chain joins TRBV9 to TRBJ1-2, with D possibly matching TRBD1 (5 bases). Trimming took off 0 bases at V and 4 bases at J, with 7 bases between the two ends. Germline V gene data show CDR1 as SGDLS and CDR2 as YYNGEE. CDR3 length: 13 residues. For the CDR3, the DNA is TGTGCCAGCAGCGTAGATAGGGGCTATGGCTACACCTTC. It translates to CASSVDRGYGYTF.

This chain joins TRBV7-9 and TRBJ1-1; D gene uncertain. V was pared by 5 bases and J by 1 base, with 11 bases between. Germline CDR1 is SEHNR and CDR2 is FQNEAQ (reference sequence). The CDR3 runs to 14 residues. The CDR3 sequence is CASSHTLENTEAFF. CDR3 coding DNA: TGTGCCAGCAGCCATACCCTAGAGAACACTGAAGCTTTCTTT.

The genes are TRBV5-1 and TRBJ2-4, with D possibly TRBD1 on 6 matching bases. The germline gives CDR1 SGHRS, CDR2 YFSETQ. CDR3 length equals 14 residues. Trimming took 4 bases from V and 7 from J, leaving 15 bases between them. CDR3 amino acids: CASSAGGQWNIQYF. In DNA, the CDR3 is TGCGCCAGCAGCGCTGGAGGACAGTGGAACATTCAGTACTTC.

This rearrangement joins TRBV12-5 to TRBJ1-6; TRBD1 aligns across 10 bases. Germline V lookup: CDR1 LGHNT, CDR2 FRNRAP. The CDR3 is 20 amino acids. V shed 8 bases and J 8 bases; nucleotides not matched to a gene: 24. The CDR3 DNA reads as TGTGCTAGTAGGGGGGGGTACGGACCTCACCGGGACAGGGGTGATTCACCCCTCCACTTT. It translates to CASRGGYGPHRDRGDSPLHF.

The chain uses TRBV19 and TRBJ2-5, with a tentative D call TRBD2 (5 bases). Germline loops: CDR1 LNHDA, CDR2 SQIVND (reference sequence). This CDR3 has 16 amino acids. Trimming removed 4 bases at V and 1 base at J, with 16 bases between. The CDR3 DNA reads TGTGCCAGTAGTACCGACCCCTTTCGGGGCCAAGAGACCCAGTACTTC. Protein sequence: CASSTDPFRGQETQYF.

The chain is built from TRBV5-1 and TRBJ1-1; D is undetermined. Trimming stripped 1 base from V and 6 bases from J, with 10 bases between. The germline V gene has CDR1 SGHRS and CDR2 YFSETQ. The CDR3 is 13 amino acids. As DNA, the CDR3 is TGCGCCAGCAGCTTGCAACTTGCTTCTGAAGCTTTCTTT. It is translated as CASSLQLASEAFF. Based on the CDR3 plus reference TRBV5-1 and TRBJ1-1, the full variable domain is KAGVTQTPRYLIKTRGQQVTLSCSPISGHRSVSWYQQTPGQGLQFLFEYFSETQRNKGNFPGRFSGRQFSNSRSEMNVSTLELGDSALYLCASSLQLASEAFFGQGTRLTVV.

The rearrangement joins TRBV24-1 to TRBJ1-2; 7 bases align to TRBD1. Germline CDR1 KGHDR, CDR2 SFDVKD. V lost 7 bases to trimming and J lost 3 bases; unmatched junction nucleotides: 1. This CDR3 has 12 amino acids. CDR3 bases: TGTGCCACCAGCACAGGGGACTATGGCTACACCTTC. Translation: CATSTGDYGYTF.

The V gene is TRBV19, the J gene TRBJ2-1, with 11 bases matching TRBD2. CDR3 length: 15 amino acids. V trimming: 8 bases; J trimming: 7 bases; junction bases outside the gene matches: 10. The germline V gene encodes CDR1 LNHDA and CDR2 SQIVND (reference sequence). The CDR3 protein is CASLGIAGGKNEQFF. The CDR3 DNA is TGTGCCAGTCTGGGCATAGCGGGGGGGAAGAATGAGCAGTTCTTC.

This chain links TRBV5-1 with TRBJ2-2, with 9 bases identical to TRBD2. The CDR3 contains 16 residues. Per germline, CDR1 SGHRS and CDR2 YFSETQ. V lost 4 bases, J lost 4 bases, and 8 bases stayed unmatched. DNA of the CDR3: TGCGCCAGCAGCCCAACCCTAGCGGGATCCACCGGGGAGCTGTTTTTT. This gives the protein CASSPTLAGSTGELFF.

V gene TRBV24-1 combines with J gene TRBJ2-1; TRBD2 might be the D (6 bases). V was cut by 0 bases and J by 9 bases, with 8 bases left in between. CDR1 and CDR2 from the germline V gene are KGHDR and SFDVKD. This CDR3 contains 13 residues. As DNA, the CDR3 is TGTGCCACCAGTGATTTGCCCGGGAGTGAGCAGTTCTTC. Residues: CATSDLPGSEQFF.

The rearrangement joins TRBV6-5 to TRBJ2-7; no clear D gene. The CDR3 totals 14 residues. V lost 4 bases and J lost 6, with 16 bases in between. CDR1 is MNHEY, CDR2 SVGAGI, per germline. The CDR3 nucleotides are TGTGCCAGCAGTTCGCCGACTGGGTTCTCCGAGCAGTACTTC. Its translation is CASSSPTGFSEQYF.